Sequencing of this T cell receptor beta chain was carried out in a study of T-cell memory formation after mild COVID-19. Study-level information: Each donor largely had its own TCR clusters. General study results and limits: Mainly CM and EM harbored the contracting CD4+ clones; mainly EMRA harbored the CD8+ ones. Pre-infection memory showed some responding clones, and this suggested that cross-reactive memory joined.

CDR1 and CDR2 from the germline V gene are SEHNR and FQNEAQ (reference sequence). Trimming at V came to 7 bases and at J to 15 bases, leaving 11 bases not matched to a gene. The CDR3 consists of 12 residues. This clonotype was observed a handful of times. Its matching antigen is unknown. TCR alpha and TCR beta cDNA libraries carrying sample barcodes and UMIs were produced by 5'RACE using constant-segment primers. TCRdb redid the calling of the 5' RACE reads with MiXCR, one entry per CDR3 protein. The sample has around 310,000 distinct CDR3 sequences, 15% seen once. V and J are TRBV7-9 and TRBJ2-1; 8 nucleotides line up with TRBD2. The receptor comes from a man aged 18 to 29 who had mild COVID-19 (a few samples of this study predate the infection). Cell type and time point are not known. The sequenced material came from PBMCs or a T cell subset sorted from them (not recorded which). For the CDR3, the DNA is TGTGCCAGCATCCCTTCGGGGGGGCCCCTGTTCTTC. It translates to CASIPSGGPLFF.